This TCR beta chain was identified in a study of shared clonotypes between healthy human individuals. Sorted-subset replicate PCR reactions contained approximately 190 ng DNA, corresponding to tens of thousands of T cell genomes. Some clones are missing from TCRdb's copy, which holds only in-frame ones; the method was immunoSEQ multiplex PCR. Altogether about 2 million clones are present, about 95% being singletons, with the ten largest covering 1.2%. Remarks on this clone: The antigen is unknown. The sample carries other DNA sequences with the same CDR3.

The naive CD8 fraction comprised CD45RO-negative cells positively selected for CCR7 and excluded terminally differentiated effector memory CD45RA+ cells. The study's findings and limits: The rarefaction results pointed to incomplete sorted-subset sequencing despite large depth. Clonotype sharing across a few donors was observed for around 5% of naive CD4 clonotypes.

The sequence was collected from a man between 18 and 35 years old in good health. The sequencing sample was made of naive CD8+ T cells sorted from blood.

CDR3 residues: CASSIDLETSGYNEQFF. Here the CDR3 DNA reads TGTGCCAGTAGTATAGATCTTGAGACTAGCGGATACAATGAGCAGTTCTTC. The J gene is TRBJ2-1, the V gene TRBV19, with 9 bases fitting TRBD2. The CDR3 spans 17 residues. Germline V lookup: CDR1 LNHDA, CDR2 SQIVND (reference sequence). The junction had 7 bases not matched to a gene; V was cut back by 0 bases and J by 4 bases.